The rows below give T cell receptor beta chains drawn from one sample of a study of blood T cell repertoires in COVID-19. The assay was immunoSEQ multiplex PCR, and TCRdb's table has in-frame clones only and misses some. The sample contains about 120,000 clones, roughly 69% of which appear only once. Specimen: peripheral blood. Receptors originate from a woman aged 70-85 years with acute or convalescent COVID-19. The CDR3 runs from the conserved cysteine through the conserved F or W. Each record gives: clone size, V gene, J gene, CDR3 protein. Clone size is stated in some rows and not others, as once, few, many or a class when expanded.

>-|TRBV21-1|TRBJ2-5
CASSKIRGQETQYF
>-|TRBV6-5|TRBJ1-3
CASSYSGHSGNTIYF
>-|TRBV7-2|TRBJ2-1
CASSEGSGRAYNEQFF
>-|TRBV5-5|TRBJ1-2
CASRGNLNYGYTF
>once|TRBV7-9|TRBJ1-1
CASSLFRGGPNTEAFF
>few|TRBV2|TRBJ2-1
CASSDALANYNEQFF
>-|TRBV28|TRBJ2-7
CASSLSGASDEQYF
>-|TRBV19|TRBJ1-1
CASSMGTLNTEAFF
>-|TRBV5-1|TRBJ1-1
CASSRGPGAEAFF
>-|TRBV6-1|TRBJ1-1
CASSEVPGTEAFF
>-|TRBV5-1|TRBJ2-7
CASSLEVLDKGYEQYF
>-|TRBV5-6|TRBJ1-2
CASSVDRNYGYTF
>-|TRBV5-4|TRBJ2-5
CASSHSGWMVKTQYF
>-|TRBV7-6|TRBJ2-5
CASSPQRNPRETQYF
>-|TRBV19|TRBJ1-1
CASSRQKNTEAFF
>-|TRBV25-1|TRBJ2-3
CASSEDNRDTQYF
>-|TRBV5-6|TRBJ2-3
CASSRRTSGTDTQYF
>-|TRBV12-2|TRBJ2-6
CASRVYGGTGGPGANVLTF
>-|TRBV7-8|TRBJ1-1
CASSPSGVEAFF
>-|TRBV6-5|TRBJ1-2
CASSQGRVGGGYTF
>-|TRBV2|TRBJ2-6
CASSETGSGANVLTF
>-|TRBV30|TRBJ1-5
CAWRRPSGRGCNQPQHF
>few|TRBV27|TRBJ2-7
CASSFSSYYEQYF